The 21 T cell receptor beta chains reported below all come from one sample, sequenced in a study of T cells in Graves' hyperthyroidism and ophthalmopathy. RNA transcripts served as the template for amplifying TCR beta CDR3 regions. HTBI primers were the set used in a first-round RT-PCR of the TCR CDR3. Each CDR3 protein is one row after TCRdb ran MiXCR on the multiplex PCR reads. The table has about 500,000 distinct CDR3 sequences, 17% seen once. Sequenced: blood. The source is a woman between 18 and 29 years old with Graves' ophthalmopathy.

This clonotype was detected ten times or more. CDR3 amino acids: CASRADWSTDTQYF. DNA of the CDR3: TGTGCCAGCAGGGCGGACTGGAGCACAGATACGCAGTATTTT. The J gene is TRBJ2-3, the V gene TRBV7-2; perhaps TRBD2 as D (5 bases). This CDR3 spans 14 amino acids. V lost 6 bases and J lost 0, with 10 bases in between. Germline CDR1 and CDR2: SGHTA and FQGNSA.

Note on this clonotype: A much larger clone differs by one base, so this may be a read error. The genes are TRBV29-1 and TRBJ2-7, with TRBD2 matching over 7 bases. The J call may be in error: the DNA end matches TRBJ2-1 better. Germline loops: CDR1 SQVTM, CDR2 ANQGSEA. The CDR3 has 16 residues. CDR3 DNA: TGCAGCGTTGTCTCCCAAGCGGGACTGATCCAGTACGAGCAGTTCTTC. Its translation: CSVVSQAGLIQYEQFF.

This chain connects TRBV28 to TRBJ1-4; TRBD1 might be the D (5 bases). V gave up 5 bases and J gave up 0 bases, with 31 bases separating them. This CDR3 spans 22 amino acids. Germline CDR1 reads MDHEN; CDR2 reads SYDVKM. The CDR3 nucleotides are TGTGCCAGCAGTCCCCGCTCCCCCTCCCTCCGGGACGCTGGACCAACTAATGAAAAACTGTTTTTT. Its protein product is CASSPRSPSLRDAGPTNEKLFF.

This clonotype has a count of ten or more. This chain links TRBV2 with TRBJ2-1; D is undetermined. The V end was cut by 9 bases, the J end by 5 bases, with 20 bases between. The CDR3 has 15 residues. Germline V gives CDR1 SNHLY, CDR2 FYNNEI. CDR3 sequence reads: CASALAPNGNNEQFF. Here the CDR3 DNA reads TGTGCCAGTGCACTGGCCCCTAATGGGAACAATGAGCAGTTCTTC.

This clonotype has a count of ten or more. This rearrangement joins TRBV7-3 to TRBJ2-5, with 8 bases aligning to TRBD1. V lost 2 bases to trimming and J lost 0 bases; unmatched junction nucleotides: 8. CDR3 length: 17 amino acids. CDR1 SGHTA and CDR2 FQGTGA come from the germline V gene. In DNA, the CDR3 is TGTGCCAGCAGCTTAGGGACAGGCGGAACACACCAAGAGACCCAGTACTTC. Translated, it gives CASSLGTGGTHQETQYF.

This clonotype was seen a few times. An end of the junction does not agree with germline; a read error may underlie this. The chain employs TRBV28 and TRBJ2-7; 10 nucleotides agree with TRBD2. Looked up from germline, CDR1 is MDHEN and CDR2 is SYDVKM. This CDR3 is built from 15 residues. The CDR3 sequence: CASSPGVAGGYEQHF. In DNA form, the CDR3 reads TGTGCCAGCAGCCCGGGGGTAGCGGGAGGCTACGAGCAGCACTTC.

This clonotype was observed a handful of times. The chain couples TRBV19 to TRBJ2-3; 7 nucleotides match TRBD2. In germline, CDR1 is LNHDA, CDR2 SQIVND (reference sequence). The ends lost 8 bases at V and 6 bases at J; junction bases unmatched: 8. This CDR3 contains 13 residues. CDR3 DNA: TGTGCCAGTCGGCGGCGGGAGAGGGATACGCAGTATTTT. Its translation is CASRRRERDTQYF.

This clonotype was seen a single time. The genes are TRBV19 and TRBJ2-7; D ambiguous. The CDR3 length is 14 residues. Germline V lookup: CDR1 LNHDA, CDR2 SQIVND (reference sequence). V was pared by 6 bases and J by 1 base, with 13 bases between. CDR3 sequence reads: CASSAASSSYEQYF. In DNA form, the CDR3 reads TGTGCCAGTAGCGCCGCCAGCAGTTCCTACGAGCAGTACTTC.

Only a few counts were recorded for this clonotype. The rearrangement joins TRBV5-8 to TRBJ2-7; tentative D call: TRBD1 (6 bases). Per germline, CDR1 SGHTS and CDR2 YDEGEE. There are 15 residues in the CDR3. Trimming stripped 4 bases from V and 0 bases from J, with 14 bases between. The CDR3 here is CASSLWTDPSYEQYF. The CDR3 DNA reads TGTGCCAGCAGCCTGTGGACAGACCCCTCCTACGAGCAGTACTTC.

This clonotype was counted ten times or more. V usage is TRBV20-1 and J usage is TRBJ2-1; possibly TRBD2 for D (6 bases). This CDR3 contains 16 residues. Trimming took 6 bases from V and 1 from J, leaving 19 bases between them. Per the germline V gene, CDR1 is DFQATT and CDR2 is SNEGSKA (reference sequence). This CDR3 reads CSAPNALATSYNEQFF. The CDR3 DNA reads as TGCAGTGCCCCAAATGCACTAGCAACGTCCTACAATGAGCAGTTCTTC.

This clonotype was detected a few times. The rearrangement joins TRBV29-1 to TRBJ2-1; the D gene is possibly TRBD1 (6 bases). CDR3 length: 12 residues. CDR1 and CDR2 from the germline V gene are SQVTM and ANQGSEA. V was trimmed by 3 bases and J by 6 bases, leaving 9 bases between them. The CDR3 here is CSVDQGPNEQFF. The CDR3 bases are TGCAGCGTTGATCAGGGGCCCAATGAGCAGTTCTTC.

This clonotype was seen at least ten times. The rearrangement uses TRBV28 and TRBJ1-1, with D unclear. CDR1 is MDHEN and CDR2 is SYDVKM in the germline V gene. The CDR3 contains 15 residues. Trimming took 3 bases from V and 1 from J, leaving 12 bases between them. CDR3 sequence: CASSFSPNQNTEAFF. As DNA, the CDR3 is TGTGCCAGCAGTTTTTCTCCTAATCAGAACACTGAAGCTTTCTTT.

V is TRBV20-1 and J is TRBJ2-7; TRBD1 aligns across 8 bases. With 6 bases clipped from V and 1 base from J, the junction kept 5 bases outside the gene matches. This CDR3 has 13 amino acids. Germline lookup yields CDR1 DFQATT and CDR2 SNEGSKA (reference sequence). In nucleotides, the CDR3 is TGCAGTGCAACCGGGACAGGTTCCTACGAGCAGTACTTC. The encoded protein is CSATGTGSYEQYF.

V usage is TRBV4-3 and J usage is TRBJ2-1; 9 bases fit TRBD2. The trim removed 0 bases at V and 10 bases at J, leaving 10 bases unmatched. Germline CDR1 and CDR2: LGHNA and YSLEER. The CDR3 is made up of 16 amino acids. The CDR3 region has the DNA TGCGCCAGCAGCCAAGATCCAGTTAGCGGGAGTGGAGAGCAGTTCTTC. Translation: CASSQDPVSGSGEQFF.

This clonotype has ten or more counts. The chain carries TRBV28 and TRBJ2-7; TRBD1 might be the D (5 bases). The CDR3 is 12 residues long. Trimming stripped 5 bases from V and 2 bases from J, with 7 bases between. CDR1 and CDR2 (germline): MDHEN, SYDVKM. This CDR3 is CASSHRPYEQYF. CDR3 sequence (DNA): TGTGCCAGCAGTCACAGGCCCTACGAGCAGTACTTC.

The CDR3 DNA is TGTGCCAGCAGCATCCGTAGTCAGGGAGATACGCAGTATTTT. Protein: CASSIRSQGDTQYF. This rearrangement joins TRBV3-1 to TRBJ2-3; tentative D call: TRBD1 (5 bases). The CDR3 extends over 14 amino acids. The germline gives CDR1 LGHDT, CDR2 YNNKEL (reference sequence). The V gene lost 5 bases and the J gene lost 5 bases, with 14 bases spanning the gap.

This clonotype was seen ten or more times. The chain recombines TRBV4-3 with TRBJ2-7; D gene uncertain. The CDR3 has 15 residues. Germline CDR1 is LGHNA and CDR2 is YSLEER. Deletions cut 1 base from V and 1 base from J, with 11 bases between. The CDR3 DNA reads TGCGCCAGCAGCCAAGTCCCGAACCCTTCCTACGAGCAGTACTTC. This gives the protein CASSQVPNPSYEQYF.

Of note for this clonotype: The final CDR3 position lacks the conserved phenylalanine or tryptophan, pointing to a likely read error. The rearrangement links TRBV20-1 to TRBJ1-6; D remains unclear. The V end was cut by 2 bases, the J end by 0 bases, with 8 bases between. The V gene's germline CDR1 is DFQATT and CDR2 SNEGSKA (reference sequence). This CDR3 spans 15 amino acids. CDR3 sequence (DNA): TGCAGTGCTAGACCACGAAGCTCCTATAATTCACCCCTCCACCTT. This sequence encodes CSARPRSSYNSPLHL.

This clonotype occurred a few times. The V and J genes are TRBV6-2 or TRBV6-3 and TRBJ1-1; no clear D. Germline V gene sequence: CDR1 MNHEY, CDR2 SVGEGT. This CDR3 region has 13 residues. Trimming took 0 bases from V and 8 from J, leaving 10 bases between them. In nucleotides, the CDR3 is TGTGCCAGCAGTTACTCGATACACCCCGAAGCTTTCTTT. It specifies CASSYSIHPEAFF.

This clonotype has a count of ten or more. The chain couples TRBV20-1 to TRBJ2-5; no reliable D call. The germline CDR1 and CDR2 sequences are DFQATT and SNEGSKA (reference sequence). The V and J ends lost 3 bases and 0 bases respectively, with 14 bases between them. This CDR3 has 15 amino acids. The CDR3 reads CSASRAQGYQETQYF. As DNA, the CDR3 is TGCAGTGCTAGTAGGGCTCAAGGGTACCAAGAGACCCAGTACTTC.

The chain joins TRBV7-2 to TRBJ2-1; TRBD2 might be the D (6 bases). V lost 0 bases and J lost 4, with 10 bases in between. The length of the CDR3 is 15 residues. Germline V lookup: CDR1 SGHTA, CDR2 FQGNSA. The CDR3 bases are TGTGCCAGCAGCTTAGCGTCTAGCGAGTACAATGAGCAGTTCTTC. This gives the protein CASSLASSEYNEQFF.